A selection of T cell receptor beta chains follows, all from one sample in a study of T cell responses to AZD1222 COVID-19 vaccine. Repertoires were generated with immunoSEQ multiplex PCR, while TCRdb's copy carries only in-frame clones and drops some. The data hold about 87,000 clones, with 90% observed a single time. The sample was peripheral blood, taken on day 0 of AZD1222 vaccination. The receptor set was obtained from an adult in good health. Both conserved end residues are part of each CDR3. D genes are given only for firm matches. Clone size is stated in some rows and not others, as once, few, many or a class when expanded.

j_call v_call d_call clone_size cdr3_nt cdr3_aa
TRBJ1-2 TRBV5-1 - - TGCGCCAGCAGCTTCCAGGAAGATGGCTACACCTTC CASSFQEDGYTF
TRBJ2-7 TRBV7-6 TRBD1 once TGTGCCAGCAGTTATAAACCTCCGGGACAGGGCCCCAGCTCCTACGAGCAGTACTTC CASSYKPPGQGPSSYEQYF
TRBJ2-5 TRBV12-3/TRBV12-4 - - TGTGCCAGCAGTTTAGGTCACCAAGAGACCCAGTACTTC CASSLGHQETQYF
TRBJ2-3 TRBV6-4 TRBD2 - TGTGCCAGCAGTGAGCGGGGGACCACAGATACGCAGTATTTT CASSERGTTDTQYF
TRBJ2-7 TRBV18 TRBD1 - TGTGCCAGCTCACCAAAGACGTCGACAGGGGGCTACGAGCAGTACTTC CASSPKTSTGGYEQYF
TRBJ2-5 TRBV18 - - TGTGCCAGCTCACCACTGGGGGGAGAGACCCAGTACTTC CASSPLGGETQYF
TRBJ2-7 TRBV29-1 - - TGCAGCGTTGGATTGGGAGCCTACGAGCAGTACTTC CSVGLGAYEQYF
TRBJ2-7 TRBV7-2 TRBD2 - TGTGCCAGCAGCTTAGCGAGTGGCGGGGGGCCCCACGAGCAGTACTTC CASSLASGGGPHEQYF
TRBJ2-7 TRBV11-2 - - TGTGCCAGCAGCTTGGGGCGCTACGAGCAGTACTTC CASSLGRYEQYF
TRBJ1-2 TRBV19 - - TGTGCCAGTAGCAGCAGGAACTATGGCTACACCTTC CASSSRNYGYTF
TRBJ1-6 TRBV30 - - TGTGCCTGGAGTGTACGACAGGTAAGCTCCTATAATTCACCCCTCCACTTT CAWSVRQVSSYNSPLHF
TRBJ2-2 TRBV9 TRBD1 - TGTGCCAGCAGCGTAGTACAGGGGGCGAACACCGGGGAGCTGTTTTTT CASSVVQGANTGELFF
TRBJ1-4 TRBV7-2 TRBD1 - TGTGCCAGCAGACAGGGGCTGGCTAATGAAAAACTGTTTTTT CASRQGLANEKLFF
TRBJ2-5 TRBV28 TRBD1 - TGTGCCAGCACTCCGGGACAGGGGGCAGGTGAGACCCAGTACTTC CASTPGQGAGETQYF
TRBJ1-1 TRBV19 - few TGTGCCAGTAGTGTTCTGAACACTGAAGCTTTCTTT CASSVLNTEAFF
TRBJ1-1 TRBV2 TRBD1 - TGTGCCAGCAGTCCAAACCCGACAGGGAGAGGTTTCTTT CASSPNPTGRGFF
TRBJ2-6 TRBV7-3 - - TGTGCCAGCACCGAGGGGCCTGGGGCCAACGTCCTGACTTTC CASTEGPGANVLTF
TRBJ2-5 TRBV7-2 - - TGTGCCAGCAGCAGAGGGCACAGTCAAGAGACCCAGTACTTC CASSRGHSQETQYF
TRBJ1-2 TRBV6-5 - - TGTGCCAGCAGTTACTCCGGGGCCTATGGCTACACCTTC CASSYSGAYGYTF
TRBJ2-1 TRBV5-1 - - TGCGCCAGCAGCCCGGAAACGGGGGCCTACAATGAGCAGTTCTTC CASSPETGAYNEQFF
TRBJ2-5 TRBV11-1 TRBD2 - TGTGCCAGCAGCCCAAGCGGGGCGGAGACCCAGTACTTC CASSPSGAETQYF
TRBJ1-2 TRBV29-1 TRBD1 - TGCAGCGTTGAAAGGGACAGGGGTCTCCATGGCTACACCTTC CSVERDRGLHGYTF
TRBJ2-5 TRBV5-1 - - TGCGCCAGCAGCTTGGGGGACAACCAAGAGACCCAGTACTTC CASSLGDNQETQYF
TRBJ1-2 TRBV19 - - TGTGCCAGCGCCCCCCAGGGGAACTATGGCTACACCTTC CASAPQGNYGYTF
TRBJ2-1 TRBV10-3 TRBD2 - TGTGCCACCCGCGGGGGGGCCTCCGGCAATGAGCAGTTCTTC CATRGGASGNEQFF
TRBJ1-6 TRBV27 - - TGTGCCAGCAGTTTGGGAGCGAATTCACCCCTCCACTTT CASSLGANSPLHF
TRBJ2-5 TRBV7-7 TRBD1 once TGTGCTAGCAGCTTAGGGACAGGGGGGGAGACCCAGTACTTC CASSLGTGGETQYF
TRBJ2-3 TRBV15 TRBD1 - TGTGCCACCAGAGGGACAGGGTCCACAGATACGCAGTATTTT CATRGTGSTDTQYF
TRBJ2-2 TRBV6-4 - few TGTGCCAGCAGTGAATCAGGGACCGGGGAGCTGTTTTTT CASSESGTGELFF
TRBJ1-6 TRBV7-2 - - TGTGCCAGCAGCTTGGCCGGGACTAATTCACCCCTCCACTTT CASSLAGTNSPLHF
TRBJ2-5 TRBV18 - - TGTGCCAGCTCACCAGGAATGGCGGAGACCCAGTACTTC CASSPGMAETQYF
TRBJ1-5 TRBV19 - - TGTGCCAGTAGTATAGAGGCTCGCCCCCAGCATTTT CASSIEARPQHF
TRBJ2-7 TRBV7-2 - few TGTGCCAGCAGCTTACCCGCGGACCGCAGCTCCTACGAGCAGTACTTC CASSLPADRSSYEQYF
TRBJ2-1 TRBV27 - - TGTGCCAGCAGTTTAAGTGGGGGGCACTCCTACAATGAGCAGTTCTTC CASSLSGGHSYNEQFF
TRBJ2-2 TRBV7-2 TRBD1 - TGTGCCAGCAGTACAACAGGGGGCCTTGGGGAGCTGTTTTTT CASSTTGGLGELFF